The rows below give T cell receptor beta chains drawn from one sample of a study of blood T cell repertoires in COVID-19. The table came from immunoSEQ multiplex PCR; TCRdb's copy has only in-frame clones and leaves some out. The sample has around 230,000 clones; roughly 90% are singletons. Sequencing was done on a sample of peripheral blood. The receptors stem from a man younger than 40 who had recovered from COVID-19. The CDR3 runs from the conserved cysteine through the conserved F or W. D genes are given only for firm matches. Clone size is stated in some rows and not others, as once, few, many or a class when expanded.

V	J	D	size	CDR3	DNA
TRBV15	TRBJ2-7	TRBD1	NA	CATSRPGQGYEQYF	TGTGCCACCAGCAGACCGGGACAGGGTTACGAGCAGTACTTC
TRBV5-4	TRBJ2-6	TRBD1	once	CASSADRRSSGANVLTF	TGTGCCAGCAGCGCGGACAGGCGCTCCTCTGGGGCCAACGTCCTGACTTTC
TRBV3-1/TRBV3-2	TRBJ2-2	NA	NA	CASSQDYNTGELFF	TGTGCCAGCAGCCAAGATTATAACACCGGGGAGCTGTTTTTT
TRBV19	TRBJ1-2	NA	NA	CASSIGGHQLNYGYTF	TGTGCCAGTAGTATAGGGGGACATCAACTTAACTATGGCTACACCTTC
TRBV19	TRBJ1-1	NA	NA	CASSMTGSTEAFF	TGTGCCAGTAGTATGACTGGAAGCACTGAAGCTTTCTTT
TRBV6-5	TRBJ2-1	TRBD2	NA	CASSYGLAGRGEQFF	TGTGCCAGCAGTTACGGGCTAGCGGGGAGGGGTGAGCAGTTCTTC
TRBV6-1	TRBJ2-5	NA	NA	CASSEVGGLSGETQYF	TGTGCCAGCAGCGAAGTGGGGGGGCTGTCGGGAGAGACCCAGTACTTC
TRBV21-1	TRBJ1-1	NA	NA	CASITTGDTEAFF	TGTGCCAGCATAACAACAGGGGACACTGAAGCTTTCTTT
TRBV18	TRBJ1-6	NA	NA	CASSQGSPNSPLHF	TGTGCCAGCTCCCAGGGCTCTCCGAATTCACCCCTCCACTTT
TRBV6-5	TRBJ2-5	NA	NA	CASSYYSQETQYF	TGTGCCAGCAGTTACTACTCTCAAGAGACCCAGTACTTC
TRBV6-6	TRBJ2-7	NA	NA	CASSFSFQFEQYF	TGTGCCAGCAGTTTCTCCTTCCAGTTCGAGCAGTACTTC
TRBV2	TRBJ2-2	NA	NA	CASRPRGGNTGELFF	TGTGCCAGCAGGCCGAGGGGAGGGAACACCGGGGAGCTGTTTTTT
TRBV18	TRBJ2-5	TRBD2	NA	CASSPRGGQETQYF	TGTGCCAGCTCACCGCGGGGGGGGCAAGAGACCCAGTACTTC
TRBV4-3	TRBJ2-7	TRBD2	NA	CASSPAIGTSEPQQYF	TGCGCCAGCAGCCCCGCGATTGGGACTAGTGAACCCCAGCAGTACTTC
TRBV4-1	TRBJ1-5	NA	NA	CASSQDSGDRPQHF	TGCGCCAGCAGCCAAGATTCAGGGGATCGGCCCCAGCATTTT
TRBV10-1	TRBJ2-1	NA	NA	CASSGANEQFF	TGCGCCAGCAGTGGGGCCAATGAGCAGTTCTTC